This T cell receptor (beta chain) was observed in a study of blood T cells in healthy people across ages. This clonotype was observed a handful of times. CDR3 size: 14 residues. The V gene lost 3 bases and the J gene lost 3 bases, with 10 bases spanning the gap. CDR1 and CDR2 (germline): MDHEN, SYDVKM. Primed by a sample-barcoded 5' primer and a J-beta primer mix, a second PCR proceeded for roughly 6 to 12 cycles. TCRdb ran MiXCR on the 5' RACE reads and lists one entry per CDR3 protein. The sample holds around 820,000 distinct CDR3 sequences, roughly 25% seen once. The same data also went into a second study, on T cells of mothers and their children.

This receptor was taken from a boy between 10 and 17 years old in good health. The V call is TRBV28, the J call TRBJ2-3; D not resolved. The sample taken for sequencing was blood. CDR3 DNA: TGTGCCAGCAGTTTTACTATCCCAACAGATACGCAGTATTTT. Residues: CASSFTIPTDTQYF.